This T cell receptor beta chain came from a study of T-cell reconstitution after alpha-beta-depleted transplantation in children. Study-level findings and limits: From surviving recipient T cells and thymic progenitors came the high day-60 TCRbeta diversity observed in some patients. T-cell counts and diversity at one year post-transplant came mainly from newly produced T cells. Expanded graft clones, several hundred of them, were reportedly the source of alpha-beta T cells about two months after transplant.

This clonotype was seen at least ten times. Its target is unknown. The CDR3 loop spans 15 amino acids. Trimming stripped 5 bases from V and 2 bases from J, with 15 bases between. Unique molecular identifiers were incorporated when the TCRbeta library was constructed. TCRdb reanalysed the PCR reads using MiXCR and keeps one entry per CDR3 protein. Of around 500,000 distinct CDR3 sequences in the sample, under 30% were seen once. The TCR originated in a boy younger than two who had a stem cell transplant for acute myeloid leukemia, so the T cells may come from the graft donor. This chain joins TRBV12-3 or TRBV12-4 and TRBJ1-1, with D unresolved. This specimen consisted of PBMCs, mostly from graft donor cells, obtained 360 days after TCRalphabeta/CD19-depleted stem cell transplant. The CDR3 DNA is TGTGCCAGCAGTCTCGCGGCCGGCGGAAACACTGAAGCTTTCTTT. Translating gives CASSLAAGGNTEAFF.